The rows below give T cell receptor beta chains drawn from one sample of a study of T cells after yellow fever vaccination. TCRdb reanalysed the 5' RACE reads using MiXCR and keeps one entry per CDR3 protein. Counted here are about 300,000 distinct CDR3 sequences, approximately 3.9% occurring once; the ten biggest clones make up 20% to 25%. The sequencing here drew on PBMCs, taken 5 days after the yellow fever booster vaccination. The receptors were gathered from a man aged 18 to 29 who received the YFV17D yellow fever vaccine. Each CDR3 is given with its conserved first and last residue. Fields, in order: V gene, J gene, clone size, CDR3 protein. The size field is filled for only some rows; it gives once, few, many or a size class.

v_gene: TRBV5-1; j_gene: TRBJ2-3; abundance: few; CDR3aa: CASSLSADSLTDTQYF
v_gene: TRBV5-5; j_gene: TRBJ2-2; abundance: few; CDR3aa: CASTPTSRGPGELFF
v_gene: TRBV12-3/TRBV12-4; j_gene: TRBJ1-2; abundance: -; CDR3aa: CASSLHRGRANYGYTF
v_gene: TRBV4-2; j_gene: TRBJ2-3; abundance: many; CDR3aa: CASSHGLAGDTDTQYF
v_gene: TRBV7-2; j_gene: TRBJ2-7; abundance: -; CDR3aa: CASSSQGGLYEQYF
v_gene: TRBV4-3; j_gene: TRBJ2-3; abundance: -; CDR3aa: CASSHTPARGPDTQYF
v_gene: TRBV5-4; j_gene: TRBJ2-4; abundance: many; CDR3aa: CASSLVAGNIQYF
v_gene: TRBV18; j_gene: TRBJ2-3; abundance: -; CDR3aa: CASSPGGGQLRTDTQYF
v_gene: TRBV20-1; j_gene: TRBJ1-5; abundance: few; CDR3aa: CSAPLGSQPQHF
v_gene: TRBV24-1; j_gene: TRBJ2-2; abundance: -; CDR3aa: CATSDWATGELFF
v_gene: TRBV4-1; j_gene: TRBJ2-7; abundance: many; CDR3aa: CASSQTASYEQYF
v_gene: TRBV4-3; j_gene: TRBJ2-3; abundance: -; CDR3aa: CASSQGVAASQYF
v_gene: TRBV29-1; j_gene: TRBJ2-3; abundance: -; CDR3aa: CSAGRLLPTDTQYF
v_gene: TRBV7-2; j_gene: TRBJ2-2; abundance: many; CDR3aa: CASSLASSGIGELFF
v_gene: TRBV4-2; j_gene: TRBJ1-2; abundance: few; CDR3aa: CASSQEPGLLENYGYTF
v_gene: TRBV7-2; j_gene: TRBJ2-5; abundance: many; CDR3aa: CASREPRGLVETQYF
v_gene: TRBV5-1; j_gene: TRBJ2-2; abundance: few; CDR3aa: CASSFNRGGYSGELFF
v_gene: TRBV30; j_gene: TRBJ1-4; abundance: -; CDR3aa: CATSGQGHDEKLFF
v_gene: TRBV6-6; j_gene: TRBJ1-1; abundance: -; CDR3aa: CASSYHGTGDTEAFF
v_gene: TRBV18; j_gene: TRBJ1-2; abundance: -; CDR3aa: CASSPNRARYGYTF
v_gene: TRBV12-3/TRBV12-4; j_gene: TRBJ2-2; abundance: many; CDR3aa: CASSFFTGELFF
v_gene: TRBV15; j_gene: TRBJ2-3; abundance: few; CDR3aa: CATSTPGLAARTQYF
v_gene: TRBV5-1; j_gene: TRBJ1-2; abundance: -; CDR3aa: CASSLTGGNYGYTF
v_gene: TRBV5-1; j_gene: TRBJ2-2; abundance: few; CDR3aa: CASSLGDPAGTGELFF
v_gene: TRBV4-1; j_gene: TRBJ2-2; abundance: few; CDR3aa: CASSQDSRGYTGELFF
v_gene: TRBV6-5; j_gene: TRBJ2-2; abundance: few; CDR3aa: CASRRPTGAGELFF
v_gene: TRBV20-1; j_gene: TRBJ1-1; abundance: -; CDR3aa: CSAITDRNTEAFF
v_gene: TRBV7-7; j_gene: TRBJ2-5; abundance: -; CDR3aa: CASSLGGQGGETQYF
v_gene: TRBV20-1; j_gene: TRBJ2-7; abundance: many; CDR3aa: CSARPFTGTEYEQYF
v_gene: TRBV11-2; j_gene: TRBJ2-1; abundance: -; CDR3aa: CASSLSGEGAEQFF
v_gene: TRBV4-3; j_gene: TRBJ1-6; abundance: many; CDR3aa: CASSQGTRRTPLHF
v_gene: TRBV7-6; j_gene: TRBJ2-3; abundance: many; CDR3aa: CASSSLAGGGTDTQYF
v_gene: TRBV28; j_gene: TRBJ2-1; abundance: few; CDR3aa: CASSLGGYDEQFF
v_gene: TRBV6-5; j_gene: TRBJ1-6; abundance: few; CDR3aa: CASRPHPRTGWEGTLHF
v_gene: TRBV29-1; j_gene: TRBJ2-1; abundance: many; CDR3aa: CSVEKGSGFDNEQFF
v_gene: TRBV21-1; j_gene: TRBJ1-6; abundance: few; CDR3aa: CASSKERGPRYNSPLHF
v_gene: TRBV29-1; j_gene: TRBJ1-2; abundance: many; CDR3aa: CSASMDRRRGYTF
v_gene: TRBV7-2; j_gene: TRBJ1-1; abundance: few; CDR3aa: CASSPHTRSEAFF
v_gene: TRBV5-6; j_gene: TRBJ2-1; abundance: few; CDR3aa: CASSLAGRNEQFF
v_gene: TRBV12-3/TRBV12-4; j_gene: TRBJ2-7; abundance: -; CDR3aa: CASSGTSGLVTSYEQYF
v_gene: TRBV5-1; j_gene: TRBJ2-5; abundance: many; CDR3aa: CASSVQGIETQYF
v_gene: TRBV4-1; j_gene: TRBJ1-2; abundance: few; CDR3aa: CASSPVGYTF
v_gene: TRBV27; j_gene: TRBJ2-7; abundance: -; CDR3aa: CASSIGQGGEQYF
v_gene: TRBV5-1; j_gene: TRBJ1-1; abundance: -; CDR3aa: CASSSRGSRNTEAFF
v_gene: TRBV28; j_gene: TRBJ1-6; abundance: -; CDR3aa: CASSPYDRGMTLHF
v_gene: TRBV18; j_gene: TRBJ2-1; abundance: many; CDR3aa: CASSPEQGAISEQFF
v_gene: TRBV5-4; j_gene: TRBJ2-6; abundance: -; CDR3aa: CASSLGMRGTGGAGANVLTF
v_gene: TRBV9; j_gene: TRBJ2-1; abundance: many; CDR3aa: CASSSGGNEQFF
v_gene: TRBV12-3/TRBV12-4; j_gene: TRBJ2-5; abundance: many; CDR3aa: CASSLSRGGLGETQYF